One sample yielded the 8 T cell receptor beta chains listed below, sequenced in a study of cytomegalovirus exposure and HLA in healthy donors. Researchers ran the PCR with 60 Vbeta and 13 Jbeta primers. Data came from immunoSEQ multiplex PCR; TCRdb stores just in-frame clones and leaves some out. The table records 210,000 or so clones, about 85% of them present only once. Material for sequencing was PBMCs. The receptors were sampled from a human donor in good health.

V and J are TRBV19 and TRBJ2-1, with 7 nucleotides matching TRBD1. The germline gives CDR1 LNHDA, CDR2 SQIVND (reference sequence). The V and J ends lost 7 bases and 15 bases, in that order; junction bases with no gene match: 9. This CDR3 is 11 amino acids long. In nucleotides, the CDR3 is TGTGCCAGTACCCAGACAGGGTTTCTGTTCTTC. It specifies CASTQTGFLFF.

A remark on this clone: A junction boundary mismatches the germline segment, possibly from a read error. This chain connects TRBV6-5 to TRBJ2-7; 10 bases line up with TRBD2. The CDR3 length is 14 residues. Per the germline V gene, CDR1 is MNHEY and CDR2 is SVGAGI. The CDR3 loop reads CAGRRTSGNYEQYF. The CDR3 bases are TGTGCCGGCAGACGAACTAGCGGGAACTACGAGCAGTACTTC.

This chain links TRBV5-4 with TRBJ2-2, with TRBD1 matching over 10 bases. Germline CDR1 is SGHNT and CDR2 is YYREEE (reference sequence). J gave up 3 bases and V 3 bases, and 2 bases lay outside the gene matches. This CDR3 is built from 15 residues. The CDR3 spells CASSSGTGDTGELFF. The CDR3 DNA sequence: TGTGCCAGCAGCTCCGGGACAGGGGACACCGGGGAGCTGTTTTTT. Filled out from reference TRBV5-4 and TRBJ2-2, the complete variable domain reads ETGVTQSPTHLIKTRGQQVTLRCSSQSGHNTVSWYQQALGQGPQFIFQYYREEENGRGNFPPRFSGLQFPNYSSELNVNALELDDSALYLCASSSGTGDTGELFFGEGSRLTVL.

J is TRBJ1-1 and V is TRBV27, with 7 bases fitting TRBD1. Trimming took 4 bases from V and 6 from J; bases not matched to a gene: 11. CDR1 and CDR2 (germline): MNHEY, SMNVEV (reference sequence). The CDR3 consists of 15 residues. CDR3 sequence: CASSSDPQGYAEAFF. CDR3 nucleotides: TGTGCCAGCAGTTCGGATCCACAGGGGTACGCTGAAGCTTTCTTT.

The rearrangement joins TRBV6-1 to TRBJ1-1; a possible D gene is TRBD1 (5 bases). The CDR3 covers 15 residues. Trimming pared 2 bases from V and 1 base from J, leaving 11 bases between. CDR1 MNHNS and CDR2 SASEGT come from the germline V gene. Written as DNA, the CDR3 is TGTGCCAGCAGTGAAAAGACAGTGACGAACACTGAAGCTTTCTTT. Translating it yields CASSEKTVTNTEAFF.

J is TRBJ2-1 and V is TRBV25-1, with 11 bases identical to TRBD2. Unmatched junction bases numbered 7, after V lost 3 bases and J lost 6 bases. The germline gives CDR1 MGHDK, CDR2 SYGVNS. The CDR3 is 16 residues long. CDR3 loop: CASSDELAGVRNEQFF. CDR3 nucleotides: TGTGCCAGCAGTGACGAACTAGCGGGAGTGCGCAATGAGCAGTTCTTC.

The genes are TRBV6-6 and TRBJ1-5; TRBD1 matches at 8 bases. The CDR3 runs 16 residues. Germline V gene lookup returns CDR1 MNHNY and CDR2 SVGAGI (reference sequence). Unmatched junction bases numbered 13, after V lost 7 bases and J lost 5 bases. CDR3 DNA: TGTGCCAGCACCGCTGGGGACAGGAGAGGCCATCAGCCCCAGCATTTT. This codes for CASTAGDRRGHQPQHF.

For the CDR3, the DNA is TGTGCCAGCGGGGGGGTTCGTCGGCACCAAGAGACCCAGTACTTC. It encodes CASGGVRRHQETQYF. V gene TRBV7-9 combines with J gene TRBJ2-5; 7 bases map to TRBD2. The CDR3 runs to 15 residues. The germline V gene encodes CDR1 SEHNR and CDR2 FQNEAQ (reference sequence). Unmatched junction bases numbered 9, after V lost 8 bases and J lost 0 bases.